The 20 T cell receptor beta chains below all came from one sample that was sequenced in a study of read filtering for tumor transcriptome and immune sequencing. From about 400 ng of RNA, a library with molecular barcoded alpha/delta and beta/gamma adaptors was made. TCRdb reprocessed the reads with MiXCR, giving one entry per CDR3 protein. The data show roughly 67,000 distinct CDR3 sequences, roughly 19% seen once. Sequencing was done on a sample of a population of CD138-negative cells sorted from bone marrow. These receptors were collected from a donor older than 35 with multiple myeloma.

This clonotype was seen at least ten times. J is TRBJ2-7 and V is TRBV5-1, with a tentative D call TRBD1 (5 bases). CDR3 length: 15 residues. With 1 base removed from V and 4 bases from J, the gap between germline ends came to 15 bases. Germline V CDR1 and CDR2: SGHRS, YFSETQ. The CDR3, as DNA: TGCGCCAGCAGCTTGTTCCCCGGTAGGGGTTACGAGCAGTACTTC. Protein sequence: CASSLFPGRGYEQYF. Full variable domain (missing parts from reference TRBV5-1 and TRBJ2-7): KAGVTQTPRYLIKTRGQQVTLSCSPISGHRSVSWYQQTPGQGLQFLFEYFSETQRNKGNFPGRFSGRQFSNSRSEMNVSTLELGDSALYLCASSLFPGRGYEQYFGPGTRLTVT.

The table lists this clonotype with many counts. The J gene is TRBJ2-1, the V gene TRBV24-1; 8 bases agree with TRBD2. The CDR3 runs 16 residues. CDR1 and CDR2 from the germline V gene are KGHDR and SFDVKD. The V and J ends lost 0 bases and 8 bases, in that order; junction bases with no gene match: 8. The CDR3 bases are TGTGCCACCAGTGATTTGGCGGGGGGCCCGTCGGATGAGCAGTTCTTC. It translates to CATSDLAGGPSDEQFF.

As for this clonotype: A much larger clone lies one base from this, so it may be a read error. J is TRBJ2-7 and V is TRBV12-3 or TRBV12-4; D is unresolved. The CDR3 consists of 12 residues. The CDR3 DNA follows: TGTGCCAGCGGTTTTTTGATCCATGAGCAGTACTTC. Translating it yields CASGFLIHEQYF.

This clonotype has just a few counts. The V call is TRBV20-1, the J call TRBJ2-4; 7 bases map to TRBD2. J was trimmed by 4 bases and V by 0 bases; bases with no gene match: 9. The germline V gene has CDR1 DFQATT and CDR2 SNEGSKA (reference sequence). This CDR3 contains 16 residues. The CDR3 region is CSARDGGVAGKNIQYF. The CDR3 bases are TGCAGTGCTAGAGATGGTGGTGTAGCGGGTAAAAACATTCAGTACTTC.

At least ten counts were recorded for this clonotype. The chain links TRBV2 to TRBJ2-1; 11 bases match TRBD2. The germline V gene encodes CDR1 SNHLY and CDR2 FYNNEI. CDR3 length equals 15 residues. After removal of 6 bases from V and 4 bases from J, the junction contained 5 bases not matched to a gene. The CDR3 loop is CASRELAGDYNEQFF. The CDR3 nucleotides read TGTGCCAGCAGAGAACTAGCGGGAGATTACAATGAGCAGTTCTTC.

This clonotype was observed many times. The chain links TRBV24-1 to TRBJ2-3; D tentatively fits TRBD1 or TRBD2 (5 bases each). The CDR3 runs to 16 residues. V was pared by 7 bases and J by 3 bases, with 19 bases between. CDR1 is KGHDR and CDR2 is SFDVKD in the germline V gene. The DNA of the CDR3 is TGTGCCACCAGACCGAAAGGCAGGGAGATTACAGATACGCAGTATTTT. This sequence encodes CATRPKGREITDTQYF.

This clonotype was observed many times. V and J are TRBV2 and TRBJ2-7, with unresolved D. The V end lost 5 bases, the J end lost 3 bases, and 8 bases lay between the germline ends. The germline V gene has CDR1 SNHLY and CDR2 FYNNEI. The CDR3 contains 12 residues. The CDR3 spells CASSPNSYEQYF. The DNA for the CDR3 is TGTGCCAGCAGTCCCAACAGCTACGAGCAGTACTTC.

A few counts support this clonotype. V gene TRBV6-6 combines with J gene TRBJ1-1; no clear D. Trimming removed 5 bases at V and 0 bases at J, with 7 bases between. CDR1 is MNHNY, CDR2 SVGAGI, per germline (reference sequence). This CDR3 region has 13 residues. The CDR3 here is CASSGLLNTEAFF. The CDR3 DNA reads as TGTGCCAGCAGTGGATTATTGAACACTGAAGCTTTCTTT.

This clonotype was seen repeatedly, ten times or more. It may be a read error: a sequence one base away is much more abundant. This chain links TRBV20-1 with TRBJ2-5; D ambiguous. CDR1 and CDR2 from the germline V gene are DFQATT and SNEGSKA (reference sequence). With 7 bases removed from V and 4 bases from J, the gap between germline ends came to 10 bases. This CDR3 comprises 11 residues. The CDR3 loop reads CSGLSGETQYF. The CDR3 nucleotides are TGCAGTGGACTGTCAGGAGAGACCCAGTACTTC.

The table lists this clonotype with many counts. The rearrangement uses TRBV5-1 and TRBJ2-3; TRBD2 matches 8 bases. The CDR3 sequence is 17 residues long. V shed 4 bases and J 0 bases; nucleotides not matched to a gene: 10. Per germline, CDR1 SGHRS and CDR2 YFSETQ. CDR3 protein: CASSAKREFRSTDTQYF. The DNA for the CDR3 is TGCGCCAGCAGCGCGAAGCGGGAGTTTCGTAGCACAGATACGCAGTATTTT.

The rearrangement links TRBV7-9 to TRBJ2-3; unclear D gene. CDR1 and CDR2 (germline): SEHNR, FQNEAQ (reference sequence). The V gene lost 0 bases and the J gene lost 3 bases, with 10 bases spanning the gap. The CDR3 loop spans 15 amino acids. The CDR3 protein is CASSLAFSGTDTQYF. The CDR3 coding sequence is TGTGCCAGCAGCTTAGCGTTCTCAGGAACAGATACGCAGTATTTT.

This clonotype was counted ten times or more. The chain is built from TRBV6-6 and TRBJ1-1, with D tentatively TRBD1 (6 bases). Germline assignment: CDR1 MNHNY and CDR2 SVGAGI (reference sequence). The CDR3 length is 13 residues. V lost 6 bases and J 5 bases, leaving 13 bases between the germline ends. CDR3 DNA sequence: TGTGCCAGCAGGGGGAAACAGGGAACTGAAGCTTTCTTT. It codes for CASRGKQGTEAFF.

This clonotype has at least ten counts. This rearrangement joins TRBV10-2 to TRBJ2-6, with unresolved D. The CDR3 is made up of 15 amino acids. The V end was cut by 5 bases, the J end by 0 bases, with 8 bases between. The germline V gene has CDR1 WSHSY and CDR2 SAAADI. CDR3: CASSPILSGANVLTF. DNA for the CDR3: TGCGCCAGCAGTCCGATACTCTCTGGGGCCAACGTCCTGACTTTC.

At least ten counts were recorded for this clonotype. This rearrangement joins TRBV5-1 to TRBJ1-1; the D is unclear. The V and J ends lost 5 bases and 1 base respectively, with 9 bases between them. Germline CDR1 and CDR2: SGHRS and YFSETQ. The CDR3 is 13 amino acids. The DNA for the CDR3 is TGCGCCAGCAGTGAGGTACCGAACACTGAAGCTTTCTTT. Translating gives CASSEVPNTEAFF.

The table lists this clonotype with a count of one. At one boundary the junction diverges from the germline segment, which might be a read error. The gene calls are TRBV18 and TRBJ2-7; D ambiguous. Germline assignment: CDR1 KGHSH and CDR2 LQKENI. The CDR3 runs to 11 residues. The CDR3: CASSTEYEQCF. The CDR3 nucleotides are TGTGCCAGCTCCACCGAATACGAGCAGTGCTTC.

Ten or more counts support this clonotype. This chain joins TRBV3-1 and TRBJ2-5; D might be TRBD2 (6 bases). V lost 4 bases, J lost 1 base, and 10 bases lay in between. The CDR3 runs to 14 residues. Germline values: CDR1 LGHDT, CDR2 YNNKEL (reference sequence). This chain's CDR3 is CASSLAGIQETQYF. The CDR3 bases are TGTGCCAGCAGCCTTGCGGGAATCCAAGAGACCCAGTACTTC.

This clonotype was recorded many times. This chain joins TRBV28 and TRBJ2-7; D is unresolved. Trimming took off 3 bases at V and 6 bases at J, with 12 bases between the two ends. The length of the CDR3 is 13 residues. Germline CDR1 and CDR2: MDHEN and SYDVKM. CDR3 amino acids: CASSFGPSGEQYF. For the CDR3, the DNA is TGTGCCAGCAGTTTCGGACCCTCGGGCGAGCAGTACTTC.

To note about this clonotype: Here the CDR3 omits its conserved ending phenylalanine or tryptophan, so a read error is the likely source. CDR3 bases: TGCGCCGCCGAATCGCCCGCACAGGCTGCCGGGGAGCTGTTTTCT. It specifies CAAESPAQAAGELFS. This chain links TRBV29-1 with TRBJ2-2; tentative D call: TRBD1 (5 bases). Germline assignment: CDR1 SQVTM and CDR2 ANQGSEA. This CDR3 is built from 15 residues.

This clonotype was seen a handful of times. Possible read error: a much larger clone is one base away. CDR3 DNA sequence: TGCGCCGGCAGCCCGGCCATTGCTCAAGAGACCCAGTACTTC. It codes for CAGSPAIAQETQYF. This chain links TRBV5-1 with TRBJ2-5; D unclear. Germline V gives CDR1 SGHRS, CDR2 YFSETQ. CDR3 size: 14 residues.

This clonotype was picked up a small number of times. CDR3 in amino acids: CSALSGTGGYEQYF. CDR3 nucleotide sequence: TGCAGTGCTTTATCCGGGACAGGGGGCTACGAGCAGTACTTC. The chain combines TRBV20-1 with TRBJ2-7; 11 nucleotides agree with TRBD1. CDR3 size: 14 residues. Germline CDR1 and CDR2: DFQATT and SNEGSKA (reference sequence). V shed 5 bases and J 3 bases; nucleotides not matched to a gene: 6.